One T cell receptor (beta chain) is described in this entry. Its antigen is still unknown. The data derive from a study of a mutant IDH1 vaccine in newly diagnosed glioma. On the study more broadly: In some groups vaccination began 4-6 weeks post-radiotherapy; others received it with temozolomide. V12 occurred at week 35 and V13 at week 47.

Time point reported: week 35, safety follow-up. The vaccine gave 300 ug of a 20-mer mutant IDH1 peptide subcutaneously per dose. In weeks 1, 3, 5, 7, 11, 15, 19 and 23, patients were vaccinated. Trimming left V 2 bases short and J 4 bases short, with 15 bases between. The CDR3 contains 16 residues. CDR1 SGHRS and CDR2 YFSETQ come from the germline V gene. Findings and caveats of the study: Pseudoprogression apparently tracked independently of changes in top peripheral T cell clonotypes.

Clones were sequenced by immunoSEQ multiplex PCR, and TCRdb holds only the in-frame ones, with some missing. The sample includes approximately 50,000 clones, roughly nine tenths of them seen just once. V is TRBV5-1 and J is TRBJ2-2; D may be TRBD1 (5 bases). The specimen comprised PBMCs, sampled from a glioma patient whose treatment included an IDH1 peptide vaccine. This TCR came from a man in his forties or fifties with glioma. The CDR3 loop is CASSFRQGGLTGELFF. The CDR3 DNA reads TGCGCCAGCAGCTTCCGGCAGGGTGGTCTCACCGGGGAGCTGTTTTTT.